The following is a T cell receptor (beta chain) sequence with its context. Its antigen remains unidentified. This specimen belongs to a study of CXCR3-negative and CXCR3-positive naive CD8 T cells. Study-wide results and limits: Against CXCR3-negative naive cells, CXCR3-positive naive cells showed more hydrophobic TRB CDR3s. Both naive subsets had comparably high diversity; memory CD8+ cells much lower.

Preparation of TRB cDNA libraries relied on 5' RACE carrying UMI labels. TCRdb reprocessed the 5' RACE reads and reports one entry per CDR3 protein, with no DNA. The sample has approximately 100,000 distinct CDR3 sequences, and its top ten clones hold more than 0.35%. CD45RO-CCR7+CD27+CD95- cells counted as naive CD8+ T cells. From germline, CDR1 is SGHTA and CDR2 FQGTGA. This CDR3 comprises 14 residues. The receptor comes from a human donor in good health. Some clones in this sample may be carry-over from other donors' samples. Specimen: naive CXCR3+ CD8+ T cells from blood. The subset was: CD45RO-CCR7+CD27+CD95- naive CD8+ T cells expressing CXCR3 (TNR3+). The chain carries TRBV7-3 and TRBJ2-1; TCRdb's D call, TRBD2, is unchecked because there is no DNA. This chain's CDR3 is CASSLGTSGSEQFF. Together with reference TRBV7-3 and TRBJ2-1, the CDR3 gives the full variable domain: GAGVSQTPSNKVTEKGKYVELRCDPISGHTALYWYRQSLGQGPEFLIYFQGTGAADDSGLPNDRFFAVRPEGSVSTLKIQRTERGDSAVYLCASSLGTSGSEQFFGPGTRLTVL.